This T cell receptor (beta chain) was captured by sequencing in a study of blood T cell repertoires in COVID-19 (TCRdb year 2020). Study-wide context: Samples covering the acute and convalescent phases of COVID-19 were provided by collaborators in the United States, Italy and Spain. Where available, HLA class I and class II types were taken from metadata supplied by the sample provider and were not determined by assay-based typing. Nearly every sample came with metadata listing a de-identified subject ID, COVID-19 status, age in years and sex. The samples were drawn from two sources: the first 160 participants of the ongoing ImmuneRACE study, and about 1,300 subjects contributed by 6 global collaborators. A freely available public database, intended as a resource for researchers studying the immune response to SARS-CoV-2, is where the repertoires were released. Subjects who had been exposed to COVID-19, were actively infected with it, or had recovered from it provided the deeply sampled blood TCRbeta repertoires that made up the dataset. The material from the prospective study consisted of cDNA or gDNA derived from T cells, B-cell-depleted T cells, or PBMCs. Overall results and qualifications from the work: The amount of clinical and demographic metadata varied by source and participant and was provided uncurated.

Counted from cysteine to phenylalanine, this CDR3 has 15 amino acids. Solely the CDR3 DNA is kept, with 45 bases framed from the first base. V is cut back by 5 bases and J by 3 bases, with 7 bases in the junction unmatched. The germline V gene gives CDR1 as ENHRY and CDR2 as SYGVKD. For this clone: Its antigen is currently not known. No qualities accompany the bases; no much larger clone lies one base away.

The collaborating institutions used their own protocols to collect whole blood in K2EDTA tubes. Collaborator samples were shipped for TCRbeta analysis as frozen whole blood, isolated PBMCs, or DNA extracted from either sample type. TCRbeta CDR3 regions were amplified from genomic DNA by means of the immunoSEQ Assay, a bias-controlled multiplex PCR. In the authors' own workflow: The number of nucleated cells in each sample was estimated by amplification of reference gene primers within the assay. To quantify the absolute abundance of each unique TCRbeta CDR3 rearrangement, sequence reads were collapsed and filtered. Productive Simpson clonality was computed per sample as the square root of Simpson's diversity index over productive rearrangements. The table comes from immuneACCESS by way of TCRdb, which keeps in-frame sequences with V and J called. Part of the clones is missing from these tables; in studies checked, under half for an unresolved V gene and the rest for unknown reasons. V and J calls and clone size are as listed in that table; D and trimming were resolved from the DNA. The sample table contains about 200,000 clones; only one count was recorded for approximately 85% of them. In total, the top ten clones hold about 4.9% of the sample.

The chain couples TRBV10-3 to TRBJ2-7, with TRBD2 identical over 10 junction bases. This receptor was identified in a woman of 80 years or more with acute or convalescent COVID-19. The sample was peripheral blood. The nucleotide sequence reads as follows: TGTGCCATCAGTACCCAACTAGCGGGACACTACGAGCAGTACTTC. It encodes CAISTQLAGHYEQYF.